This paragraph reports one TCR beta chain. The data originate from a study of blood T cell repertoires in COVID-19. Study context: PBMCs, B-cell-depleted T cells, or T cells were the source of the cDNA or gDNA that made up the material.

The germline gives CDR1 LGHNA, CDR2 YNFKEQ. The V end was cut by 3 bases, the J end by 0 bases, with 11 bases between. The CDR3 has 15 residues. In the source study's methods: Nucleated cell counts were estimated from reference gene primer amplification. Sequencing was performed with immunoSEQ multiplex PCR; in TCRdb, only in-frame clones are kept and a portion is missing. V and J calls and clone size are those listed in that table; D and trimming were worked out from the DNA. Counted here are 45,000 to 70,000 clones, more than 75% occurring once; the ten biggest clones make up approximately 6%. Patients of the Seattle cohort, enrolled during active infection, were followed longitudinally.

V and J are TRBV4-2 and TRBJ1-2, with no clear D. This clonotype originated in a woman aged 55-70 years with COVID-19, enrolled during active disease. Sequencing used peripheral blood. CDR3 coding DNA: TGTGCCAGCAGCCAGGTAGCGGCATCTAACTATGGCTACACCTTC. Its translation: CASSQVAASNYGYTF.